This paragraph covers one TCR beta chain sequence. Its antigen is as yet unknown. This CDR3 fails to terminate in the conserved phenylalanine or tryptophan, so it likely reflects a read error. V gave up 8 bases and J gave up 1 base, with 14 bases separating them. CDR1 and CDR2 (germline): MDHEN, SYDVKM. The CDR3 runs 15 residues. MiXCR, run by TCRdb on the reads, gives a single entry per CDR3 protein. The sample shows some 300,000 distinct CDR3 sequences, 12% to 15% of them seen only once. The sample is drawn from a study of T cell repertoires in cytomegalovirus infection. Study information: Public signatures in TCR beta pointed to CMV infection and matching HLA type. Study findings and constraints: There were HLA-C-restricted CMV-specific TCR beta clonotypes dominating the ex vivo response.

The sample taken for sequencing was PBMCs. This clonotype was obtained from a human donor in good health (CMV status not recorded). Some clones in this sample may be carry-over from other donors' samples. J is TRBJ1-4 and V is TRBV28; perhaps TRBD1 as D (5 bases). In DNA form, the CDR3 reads TGTGCCAGCGGGAGGGGTGGAGTAACTAATGAAAAACTGTTTTGT. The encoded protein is CASGRGGVTNEKLFC.